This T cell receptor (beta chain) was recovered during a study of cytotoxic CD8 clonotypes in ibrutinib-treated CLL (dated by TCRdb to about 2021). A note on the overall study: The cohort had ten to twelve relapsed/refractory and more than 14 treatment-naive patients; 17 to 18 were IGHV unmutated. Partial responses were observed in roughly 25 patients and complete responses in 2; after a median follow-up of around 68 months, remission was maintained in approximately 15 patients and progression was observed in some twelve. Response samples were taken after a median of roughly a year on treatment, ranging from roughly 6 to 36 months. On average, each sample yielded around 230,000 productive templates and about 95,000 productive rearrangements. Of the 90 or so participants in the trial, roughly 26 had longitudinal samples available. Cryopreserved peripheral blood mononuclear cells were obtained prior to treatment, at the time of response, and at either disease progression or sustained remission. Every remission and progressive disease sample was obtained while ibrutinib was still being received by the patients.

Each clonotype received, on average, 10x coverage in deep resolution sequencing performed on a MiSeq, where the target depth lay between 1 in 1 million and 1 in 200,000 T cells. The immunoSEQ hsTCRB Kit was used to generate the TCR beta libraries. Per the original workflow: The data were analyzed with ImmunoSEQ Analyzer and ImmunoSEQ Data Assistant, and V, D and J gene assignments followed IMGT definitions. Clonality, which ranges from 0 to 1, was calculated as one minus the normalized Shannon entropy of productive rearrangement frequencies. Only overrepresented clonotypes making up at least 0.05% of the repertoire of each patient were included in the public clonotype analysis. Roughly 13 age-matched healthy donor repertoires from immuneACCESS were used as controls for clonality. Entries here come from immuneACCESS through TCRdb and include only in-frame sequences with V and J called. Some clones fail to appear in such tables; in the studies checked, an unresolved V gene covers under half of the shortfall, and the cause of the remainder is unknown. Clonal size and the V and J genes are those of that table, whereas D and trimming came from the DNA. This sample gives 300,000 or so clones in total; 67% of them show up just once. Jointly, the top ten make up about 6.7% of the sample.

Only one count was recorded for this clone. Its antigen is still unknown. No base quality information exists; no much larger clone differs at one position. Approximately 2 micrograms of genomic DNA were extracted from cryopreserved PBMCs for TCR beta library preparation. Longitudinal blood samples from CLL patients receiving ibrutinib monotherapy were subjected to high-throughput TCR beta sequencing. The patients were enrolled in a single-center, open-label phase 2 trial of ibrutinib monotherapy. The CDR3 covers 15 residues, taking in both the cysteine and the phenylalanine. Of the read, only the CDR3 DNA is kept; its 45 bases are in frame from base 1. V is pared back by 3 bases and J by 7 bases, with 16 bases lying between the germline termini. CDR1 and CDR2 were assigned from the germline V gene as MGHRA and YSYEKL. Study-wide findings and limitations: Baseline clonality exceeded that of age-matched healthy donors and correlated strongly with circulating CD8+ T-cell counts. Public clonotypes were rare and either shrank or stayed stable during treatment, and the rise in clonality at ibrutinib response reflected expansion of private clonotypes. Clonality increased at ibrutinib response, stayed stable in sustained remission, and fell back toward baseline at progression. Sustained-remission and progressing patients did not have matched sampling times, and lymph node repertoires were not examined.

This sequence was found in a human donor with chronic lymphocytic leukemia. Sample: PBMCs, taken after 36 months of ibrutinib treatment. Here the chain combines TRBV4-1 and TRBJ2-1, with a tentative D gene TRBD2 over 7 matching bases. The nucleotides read TGCGCCAGCAGCCAGCGGGGGCCAGGGGAGAATGAGCAGTTCTTC. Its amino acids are CASSQRGPGENEQFF.